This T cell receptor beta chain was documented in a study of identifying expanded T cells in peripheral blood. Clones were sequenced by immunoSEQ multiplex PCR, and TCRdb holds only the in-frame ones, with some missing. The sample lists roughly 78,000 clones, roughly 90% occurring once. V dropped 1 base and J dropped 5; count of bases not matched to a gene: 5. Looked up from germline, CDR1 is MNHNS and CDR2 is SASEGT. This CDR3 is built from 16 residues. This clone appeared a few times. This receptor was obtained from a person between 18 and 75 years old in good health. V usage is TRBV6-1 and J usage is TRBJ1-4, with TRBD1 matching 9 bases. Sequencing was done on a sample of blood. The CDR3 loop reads CASSEGGGQGNEKLFF. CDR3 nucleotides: TGTGCCAGCAGTGAAGGTGGGGGACAGGGCAATGAAAAACTGTTTTTT.